This TCR beta chain came from a study of blood T cell repertoires in COVID-19. Overall study context: Sources were T cells, B-cell-depleted T cells, or PBMCs; the material itself was cDNA or gDNA.

Study members were between roughly 18 and 100 years old and lived in 24 US regions. V gave up 4 bases and J gave up 1 base, with 14 bases separating them. This CDR3 region has 15 residues. CDR1 is SGHRS, CDR2 YFSETQ, per germline. Original processing notes: The authors estimated nucleated cell counts from reference gene primer amplification. Clones were sequenced by immunoSEQ multiplex PCR, and TCRdb holds only the in-frame ones, with some missing. V, J and clone size are those of that table, while D and trimming were read from the DNA. This sample has around 300,000 clones, with around 90% found just once.

This TCR derives from a woman aged 30 to 39 who had recovered from COVID-19. The specimen sequenced was PBMCs or T cells enriched from blood (not recorded which). The chain employs TRBV5-1 and TRBJ1-1; D gene ambiguous. CDR3 amino acids: CASSPVMAANTEAFF. The CDR3 DNA sequence: TGCGCCAGCAGCCCCGTGATGGCGGCGAACACTGAAGCTTTCTTT.